The subject of this entry is one T cell receptor beta chain. Antigen: not known. Measured with immunoSEQ multiplex PCR; TCRdb has only the in-frame clones, and not every one. The sample yields about 260,000 clones, 93% seen once. The data originate from a study of T cell responses to AZD1222 COVID-19 vaccine. Study-level points and caveats: A mostly white British donor set with more females was recruited, and clonal diversity was possibly underestimated.

The V end lost 4 bases, the J end lost 5 bases, and 23 bases lay between the germline ends. The length of the CDR3 is 17 residues. Per the germline V gene, CDR1 is MDHEN and CDR2 is SYDVKM. The starting material was peripheral blood, obtained on day 0 of AZD1222 vaccination. The receptor's source is an adult in good health. This chain uses TRBV28 with TRBJ2-5; D is perhaps TRBD2 (6 bases). The CDR3 loop is CASSSRAGLVGLETQYF. The CDR3 region has the DNA TGTGCCAGCAGTTCGAGAGCGGGTTTGGTGGGGTTGGAGACCCAGTACTTC.